Following are 18 T cell receptor beta chains from one sample sequenced in a study of blood T cell repertoires in COVID-19. The assay was immunoSEQ multiplex PCR, and TCRdb's table has in-frame clones only and misses some. Of 200,000 or so clones in the sample, less than 90% were seen once. Sequenced: peripheral blood. Receptors originate from a man in his 70s with active or convalescent COVID-19.

The V call is TRBV9, the J call TRBJ1-1; the match to TRBD1 covers 7 bases. This CDR3 is built from 15 residues. V trimming: 0 bases; J trimming: 11 bases; junction bases outside the gene matches: 13. From germline, CDR1 is SGDLS and CDR2 YYNGEE. CDR3 in amino acids: CASSVATGGDSAAFF. For the CDR3, the DNA is TGTGCCAGCAGCGTAGCTACAGGAGGGGACAGTGCGGCTTTCTTT.

CDR3 sequence (DNA): TGTGCCAGCAGCTACGCTACAGTGGGGCTTTTGGTGAACGAGCAGTACTTC. This translates into CASSYATVGLLVNEQYF. The rearrangement uses TRBV21-1 and TRBJ2-7; the table's TRBD1 call for D was not verified on the DNA. TRBV21-1 is assigned pseudogene status. The CDR3 is made up of 17 amino acids.

The CDR3 region is CASSPGAGAAAKNIQYF. The DNA for the CDR3 is TGTGCCAGCAGCCCGGGGGCGGGGGCCGCAGCCAAAAACATTCAGTACTTC. The rearrangement uses TRBV5-4 and TRBJ2-4; perhaps TRBD2 as D (7 bases). The CDR3 covers 17 residues. Trimming removed 4 bases at V and 0 bases at J, with 17 bases between. Germline V gene lookup returns CDR1 SGHNT and CDR2 YYREEE (reference sequence).

This clone is a singleton in its sample. J is TRBJ2-2 and V is TRBV5-4; 8 nucleotides match TRBD2. The CDR3 has 16 residues. CDR1 and CDR2 from the germline V gene are SGHNT and YYREEE (reference sequence). Trimming at V came to 5 bases and at J to 4 bases, leaving 10 bases not matched to a gene. The CDR3 protein is CASSAGGLTSTGELFF. The CDR3 DNA reads TGTGCCAGCAGTGCGGGGGGACTCACGTCCACCGGGGAGCTGTTTTTT.

The chain couples TRBV28 to TRBJ2-7, with D unresolved. Germline V gene lookup returns CDR1 MDHEN and CDR2 SYDVKM. The CDR3 covers 12 residues. The V and J ends lost 3 bases and 6 bases respectively, with 9 bases between them. The DNA for the CDR3 is TGTGCCAGCAGTTTCCCAGTTGGCGAGCAGTACTTC. It yields the protein CASSFPVGEQYF.

The chain recombines TRBV29-1 with TRBJ2-2, with a tentative D call TRBD1 (5 bases). This CDR3 has 14 amino acids. Trimming stripped 4 bases from V and 7 bases from J, with 16 bases between. The germline V gene encodes CDR1 SQVTM and CDR2 ANQGSEA. CDR3 sequence reads: CSVGRGLGRGELFF. The CDR3 DNA reads TGCAGCGTTGGTAGGGGTTTAGGTCGCGGGGAGCTGTTTTTT.

The chain carries TRBV19 and TRBJ2-3; the D is unclear. Trimming took off 8 bases at V and 1 base at J, with 19 bases between the two ends. This CDR3 comprises 16 residues. Looked up from germline, CDR1 is LNHDA and CDR2 is SQIVND (reference sequence). CDR3 bases: TGTGCCAGTCTACAACATTGGGCAGCCCGCACAGATACGCAGTATTTT. Its translation is CASLQHWAARTDTQYF.

This chain joins TRBV5-1 and TRBJ1-4; 7 bases map to TRBD1. The germline CDR1 and CDR2 sequences are SGHRS and YFSETQ. CDR3 length equals 14 residues. Trimming took 1 base from V and 8 from J; bases not matched to a gene: 5. The CDR3 is CASSLQGVGEKLFF. In nucleotides, the CDR3 is TGCGCCAGCAGCTTGCAGGGGGTCGGAGAAAAACTGTTTTTT. The whole variable domain, remainder taken from reference TRBV5-1 and TRBJ1-4, is KAGVTQTPRYLIKTRGQQVTLSCSPISGHRSVSWYQQTPGQGLQFLFEYFSETQRNKGNFPGRFSGRQFSNSRSEMNVSTLELGDSALYLCASSLQGVGEKLFFGSGTQLSVL.

The gene calls are TRBV28 and TRBJ1-6, with 11 bases identical to TRBD1. Germline trimming cut 6 bases from V and 9 bases from J; bases unmatched to any gene: 7. CDR3 size: 15 residues. Germline lookup yields CDR1 MDHEN and CDR2 SYDVKM. CDR3 DNA sequence: TGTGCCAGCAGGACTCGGGACAGGGGGTTTTCACCCCTCCACTTT. This gives the protein CASRTRDRGFSPLHF.

Notes on this clone: Other DNA sequences in the same sample also yield this CDR3. This chain links TRBV18 with TRBJ1-5; 8 positions agree with TRBD1. The CDR3 covers 15 residues. V gave up 2 bases and J gave up 2 bases; unmatched junction bases: 2. CDR1 and CDR2 from the germline V gene are KGHSH and LQKENI. The DNA of the CDR3 is TGTGCCAGCTCACCAGGACAGGGAGGCAATCAGCCCCAGCATTTT. It yields the protein CASSPGQGGNQPQHF.

This chain uses TRBV15 with TRBJ2-7; a weak D match, TRBD1 (6 bases). This CDR3 has 18 amino acids. V was shortened by 4 bases and J by 2 bases, with 24 bases between the two germline ends. Germline CDR1 is LNHNV and CDR2 is YYDKDF (reference sequence). The CDR3: CATSKDTLNRVGTYEQYF. For the CDR3, the DNA is TGTGCCACCAGCAAAGACACCCTGAACAGGGTGGGTACCTACGAGCAGTACTTC.

The V and J genes are TRBV13 and TRBJ1-2; D perhaps matches TRBD1 (6 bases). CDR1 is PRHDT and CDR2 is FYEKMQ in the germline V gene (reference sequence). V was pared by 1 base and J by 2 bases, with 14 bases between. The CDR3 consists of 16 residues. The CDR3 loop is CASSLVGIQGNYGYTF. In DNA, the CDR3 is TGTGCCAGCAGCTTAGTGGGCATACAGGGAAACTATGGCTACACCTTC.

The chain uses TRBV6-5 and TRBJ1-2; D unresolved. The CDR3 runs to 14 residues. Germline V gene data show CDR1 as MNHEY and CDR2 as SVGAGI. The V end lost 6 bases, the J end lost 4 bases, and 15 bases lay between the germline ends. The CDR3 loop is CASSGGGLTYGYTF. DNA of the CDR3: TGTGCCAGCAGCGGTGGCGGGCTCACCTATGGCTACACCTTC.

The chain carries TRBV7-2 and TRBJ1-3; 7 nucleotides line up with TRBD1. Trimming took 7 bases from V and 4 from J; bases not matched to a gene: 19. Per the germline V gene, CDR1 is SGHTA and CDR2 is FQGNSA. The CDR3 runs to 18 residues. CDR3: CASTQTPPVQGVGNTIYF. CDR3 DNA: TGTGCCAGCACCCAAACCCCCCCAGTTCAGGGGGTCGGAAACACCATATATTTT.

CDR3 region: CAISDVGRGGGEQFF. The DNA of the CDR3 is TGTGCCATCAGTGACGTAGGGCGGGGCGGGGGTGAGCAGTTCTTC. J is TRBJ2-1 and V is TRBV10-3, with TRBD2 matching 7 bases. V dropped 3 bases and J dropped 9; count of bases not matched to a gene: 11. CDR3 length: 15 residues. Germline assignment: CDR1 ENHRY and CDR2 SYGVKD.

CDR3: CAWSPGLTEAFF. The CDR3 DNA reads as TGTGCCTGGAGTCCAGGGTTGACTGAAGCTTTCTTT. V usage is TRBV30 and J usage is TRBJ1-1; the D gene is possibly TRBD1 (5 bases). CDR1 GTSNPN and CDR2 SVGIG come from the germline V gene (reference sequence). This CDR3 is built from 12 residues. V lost 2 bases and J lost 5, with 9 bases in between.

The chain carries TRBV3-1 (or the pseudogene TRBV3-2) and TRBJ2-7; 10 bases line up with TRBD2. Germline values: CDR1 LGHDT, CDR2 YNNKEL (reference sequence). The V gene end was trimmed by 0 bases and the J gene end by 3 bases; junction bases not matched to a gene: 2. The CDR3 runs to 15 residues. The CDR3 DNA reads TGTGCCAGCAGCCAAGACCGGACTAGCGGCTACGAGCAGTACTTC. Encoded protein: CASSQDRTSGYEQYF.

The chain carries TRBV2 and TRBJ1-6; D is ambiguous. The CDR3 spans 16 residues. CDR1 is SNHLY, CDR2 FYNNEI, per germline. Trimming removed 3 bases at V and 0 bases at J, with 9 bases between. As DNA, the CDR3 is TGTGCCAGCAGTGAGGGCAGAAGCTCCTATAATTCACCCCTCCACTTT. This sequence encodes CASSEGRSSYNSPLHF.